This entry is about one T cell receptor (beta chain). This record belongs to a study of blood T cell repertoires in COVID-19. On the study more broadly: Both acute and convalescent COVID-19 samples were obtained from the United States, Italy and Spain. T cells, B-cell-depleted T cells, or PBMCs supplied cDNA or gDNA.

Generated by immunoSEQ multiplex PCR, the TCRdb table keeps only in-frame clones and is missing some. The data show approximately 100,000 clones, under 85% seen once. The material sequenced was peripheral blood. The clonotype originates from a human donor in a cohort sampled during active COVID-19.

The CDR3 sequence is CASSEGAGIEKLFF. The DNA for the CDR3 is TGTGCCAGCAGCGAGGGGGCAGGAATTGAAAAACTGTTTTTT. This rearrangement joins TRBV9 to TRBJ1-4; 7 bases are shared with TRBD1. From germline, CDR1 is SGDLS and CDR2 YYNGEE. V gave up 3 bases and J gave up 7 bases; unmatched junction bases: 6. CDR3 length: 14 amino acids.